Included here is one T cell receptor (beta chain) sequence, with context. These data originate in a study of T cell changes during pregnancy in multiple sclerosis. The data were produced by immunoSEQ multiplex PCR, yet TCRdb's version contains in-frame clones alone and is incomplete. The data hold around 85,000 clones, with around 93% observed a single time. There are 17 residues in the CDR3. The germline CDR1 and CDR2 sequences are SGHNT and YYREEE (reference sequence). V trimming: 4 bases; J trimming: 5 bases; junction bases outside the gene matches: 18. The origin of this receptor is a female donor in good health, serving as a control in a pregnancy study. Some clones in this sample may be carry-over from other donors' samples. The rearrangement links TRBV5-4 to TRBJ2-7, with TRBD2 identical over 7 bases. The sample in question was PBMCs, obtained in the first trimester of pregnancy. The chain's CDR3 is CASSPDLAEAITHEQYF. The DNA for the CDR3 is TGTGCCAGCAGCCCGGACCTAGCGGAGGCAATTACCCACGAGCAGTACTTC.